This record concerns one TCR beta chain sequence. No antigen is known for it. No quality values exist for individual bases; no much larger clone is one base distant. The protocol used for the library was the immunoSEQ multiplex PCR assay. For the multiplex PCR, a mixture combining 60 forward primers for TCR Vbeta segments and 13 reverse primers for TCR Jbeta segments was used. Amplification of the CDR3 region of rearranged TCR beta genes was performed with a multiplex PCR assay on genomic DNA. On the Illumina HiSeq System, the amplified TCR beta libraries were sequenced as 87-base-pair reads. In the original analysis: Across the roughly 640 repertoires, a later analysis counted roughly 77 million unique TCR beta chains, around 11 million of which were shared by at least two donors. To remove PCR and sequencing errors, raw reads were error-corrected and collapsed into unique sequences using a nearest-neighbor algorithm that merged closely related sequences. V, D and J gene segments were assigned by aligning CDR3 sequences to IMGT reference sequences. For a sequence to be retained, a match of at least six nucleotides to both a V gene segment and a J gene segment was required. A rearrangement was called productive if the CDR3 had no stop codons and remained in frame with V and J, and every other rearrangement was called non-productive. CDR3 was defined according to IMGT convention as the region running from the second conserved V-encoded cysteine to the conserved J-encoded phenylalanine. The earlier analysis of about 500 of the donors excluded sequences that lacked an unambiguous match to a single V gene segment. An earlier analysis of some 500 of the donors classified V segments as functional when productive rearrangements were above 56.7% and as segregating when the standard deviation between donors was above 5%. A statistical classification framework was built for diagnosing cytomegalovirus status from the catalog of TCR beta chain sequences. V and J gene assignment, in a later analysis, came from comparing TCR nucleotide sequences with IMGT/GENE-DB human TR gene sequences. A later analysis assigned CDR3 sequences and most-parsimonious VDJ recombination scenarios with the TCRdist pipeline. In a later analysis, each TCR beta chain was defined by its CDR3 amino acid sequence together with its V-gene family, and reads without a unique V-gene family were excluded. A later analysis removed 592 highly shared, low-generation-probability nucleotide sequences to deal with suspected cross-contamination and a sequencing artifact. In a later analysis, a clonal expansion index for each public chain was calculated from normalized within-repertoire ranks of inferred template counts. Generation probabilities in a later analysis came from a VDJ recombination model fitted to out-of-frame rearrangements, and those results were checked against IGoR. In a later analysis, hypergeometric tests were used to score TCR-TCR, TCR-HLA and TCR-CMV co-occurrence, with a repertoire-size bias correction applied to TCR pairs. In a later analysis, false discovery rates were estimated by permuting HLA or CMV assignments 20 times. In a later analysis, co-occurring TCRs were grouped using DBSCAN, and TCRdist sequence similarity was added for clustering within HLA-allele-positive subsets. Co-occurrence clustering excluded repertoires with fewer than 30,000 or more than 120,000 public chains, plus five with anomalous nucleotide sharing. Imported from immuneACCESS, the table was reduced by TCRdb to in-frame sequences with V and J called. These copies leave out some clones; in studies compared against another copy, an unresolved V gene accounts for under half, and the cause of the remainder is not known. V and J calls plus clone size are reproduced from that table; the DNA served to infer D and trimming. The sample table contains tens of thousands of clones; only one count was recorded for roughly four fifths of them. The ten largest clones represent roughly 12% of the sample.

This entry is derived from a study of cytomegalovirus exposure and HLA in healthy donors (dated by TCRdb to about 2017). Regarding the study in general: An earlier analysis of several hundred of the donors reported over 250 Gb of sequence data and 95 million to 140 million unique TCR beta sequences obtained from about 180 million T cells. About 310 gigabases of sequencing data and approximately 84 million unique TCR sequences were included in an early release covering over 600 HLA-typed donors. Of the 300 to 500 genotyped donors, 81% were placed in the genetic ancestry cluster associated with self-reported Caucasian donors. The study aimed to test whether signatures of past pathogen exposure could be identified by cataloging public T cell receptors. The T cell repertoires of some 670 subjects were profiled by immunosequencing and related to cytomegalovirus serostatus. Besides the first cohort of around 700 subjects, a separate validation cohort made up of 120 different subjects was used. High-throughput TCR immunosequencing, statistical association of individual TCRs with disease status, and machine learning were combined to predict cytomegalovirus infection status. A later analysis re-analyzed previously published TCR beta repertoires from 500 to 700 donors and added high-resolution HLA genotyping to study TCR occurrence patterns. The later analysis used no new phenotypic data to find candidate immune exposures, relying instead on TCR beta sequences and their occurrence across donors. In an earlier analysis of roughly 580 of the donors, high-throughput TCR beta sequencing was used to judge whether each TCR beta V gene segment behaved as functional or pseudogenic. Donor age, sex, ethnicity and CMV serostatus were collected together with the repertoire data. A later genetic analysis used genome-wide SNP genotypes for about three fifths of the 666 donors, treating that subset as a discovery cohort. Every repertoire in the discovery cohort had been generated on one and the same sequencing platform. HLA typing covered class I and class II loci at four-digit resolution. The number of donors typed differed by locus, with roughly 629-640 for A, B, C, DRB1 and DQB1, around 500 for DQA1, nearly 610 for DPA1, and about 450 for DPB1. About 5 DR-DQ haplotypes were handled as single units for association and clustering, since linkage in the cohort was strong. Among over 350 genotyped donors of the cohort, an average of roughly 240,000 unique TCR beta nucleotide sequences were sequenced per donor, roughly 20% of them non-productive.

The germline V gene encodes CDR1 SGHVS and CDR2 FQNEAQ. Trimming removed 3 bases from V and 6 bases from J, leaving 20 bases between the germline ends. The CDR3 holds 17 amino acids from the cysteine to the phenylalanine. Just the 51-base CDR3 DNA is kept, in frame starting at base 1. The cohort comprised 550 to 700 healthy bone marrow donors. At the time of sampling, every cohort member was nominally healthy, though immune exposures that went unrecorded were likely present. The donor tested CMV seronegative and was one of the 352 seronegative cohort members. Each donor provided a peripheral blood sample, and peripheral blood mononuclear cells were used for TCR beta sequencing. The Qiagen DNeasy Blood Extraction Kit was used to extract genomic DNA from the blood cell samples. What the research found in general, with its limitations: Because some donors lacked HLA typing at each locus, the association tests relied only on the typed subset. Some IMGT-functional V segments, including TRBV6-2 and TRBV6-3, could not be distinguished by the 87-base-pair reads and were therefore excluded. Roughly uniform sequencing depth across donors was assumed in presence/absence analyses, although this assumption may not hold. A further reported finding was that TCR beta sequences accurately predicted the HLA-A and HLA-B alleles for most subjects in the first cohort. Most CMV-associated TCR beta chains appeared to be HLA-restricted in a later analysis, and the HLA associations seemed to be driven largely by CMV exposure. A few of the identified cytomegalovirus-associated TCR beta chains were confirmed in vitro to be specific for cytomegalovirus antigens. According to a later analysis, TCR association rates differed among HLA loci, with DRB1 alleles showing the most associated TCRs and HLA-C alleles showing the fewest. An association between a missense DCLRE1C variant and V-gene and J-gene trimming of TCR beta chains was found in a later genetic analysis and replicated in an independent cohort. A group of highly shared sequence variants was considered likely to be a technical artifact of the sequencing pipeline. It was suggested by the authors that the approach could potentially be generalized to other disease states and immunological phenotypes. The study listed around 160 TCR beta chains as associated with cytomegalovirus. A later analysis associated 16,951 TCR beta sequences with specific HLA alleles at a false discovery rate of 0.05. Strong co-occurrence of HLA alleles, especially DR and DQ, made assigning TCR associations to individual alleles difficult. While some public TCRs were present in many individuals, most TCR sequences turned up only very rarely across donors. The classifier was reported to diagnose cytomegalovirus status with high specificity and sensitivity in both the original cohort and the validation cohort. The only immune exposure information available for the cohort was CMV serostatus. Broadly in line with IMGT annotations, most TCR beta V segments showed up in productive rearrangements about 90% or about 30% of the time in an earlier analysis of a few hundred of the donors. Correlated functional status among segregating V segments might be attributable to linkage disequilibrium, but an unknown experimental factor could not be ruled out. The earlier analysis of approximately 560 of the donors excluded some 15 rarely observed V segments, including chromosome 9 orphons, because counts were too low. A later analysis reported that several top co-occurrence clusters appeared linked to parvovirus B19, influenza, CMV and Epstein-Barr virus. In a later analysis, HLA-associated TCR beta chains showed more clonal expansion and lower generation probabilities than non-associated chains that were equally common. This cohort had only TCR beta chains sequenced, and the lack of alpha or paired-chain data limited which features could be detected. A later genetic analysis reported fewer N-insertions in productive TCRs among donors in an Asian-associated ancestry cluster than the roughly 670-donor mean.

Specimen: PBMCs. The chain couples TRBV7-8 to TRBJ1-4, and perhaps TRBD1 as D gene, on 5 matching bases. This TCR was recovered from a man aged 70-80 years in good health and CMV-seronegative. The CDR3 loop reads CASSLIYQDRKDEKLFF. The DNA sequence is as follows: TGTGCCAGCAGCTTGATTTACCAAGACAGAAAAGATGAAAAACTGTTTTTT.